This T cell receptor beta chain appears in the sequencing data of a study of blood T cell repertoires in COVID-19. About the research overall: Samples taken during acute and convalescent COVID-19 were collected in the United States, Italy and Spain. PBMCs, B-cell-depleted T cells, or T cells were the source of the cDNA or gDNA that made up the material.

Per the original data handling: Amplification with reference gene primers provided the estimates of nucleated cell counts. Generated by immunoSEQ multiplex PCR, the TCRdb table keeps only in-frame clones and is missing some. The V and J calls and the clone size are those of that table, but D and trimming were determined from the DNA. The table includes 300,000 to 350,000 clones, around four fifths detected once. This CDR3 is 16 amino acids long. V was clipped by 6 bases and J by 3 bases, with 21 bases between them. CDR1 MDHEN and CDR2 SYDVKM come from the germline V gene. Sequenced sample: peripheral blood. The receptor was isolated from a man under 40 with active or convalescent COVID-19. V is TRBV28 and J is TRBJ2-7; D may be TRBD2 (7 bases). The chain's CDR3 is CASSDDRRSGGYEQYF. As DNA, the CDR3 is TGTGCCAGCAGCGACGACAGGAGGTCGGGGGGCTACGAGCAGTACTTC.